These T cell receptor beta chains were read from a single sample in a study of cytomegalovirus exposure and HLA in healthy donors. Data came from immunoSEQ multiplex PCR; TCRdb stores just in-frame clones and leaves some out. The sample has 150,000 or so clones; about 83% are singletons. Sequenced input: PBMCs. These receptors were taken from a man aged 35-49 years in good health and CMV-seropositive. Both conserved end residues are part of each CDR3. The order of the fields is V gene, D gene, clone size, J gene, CDR3 DNA, CDR3 protein. The D gene is left open where the match is weak. Clone size is given for some rows only: seen once, a few or many times, or a class if the clone is expanded.

TRBV7-9	.	.	TRBJ2-2	TGTGCCAGCAGCATTTGGCAGGGCACCGGGGAGCTGTTTTTT	CASSIWQGTGELFF
TRBV5-1	TRBD1	.	TRBJ1-6	TGCGCCAGCAGCTTGCAGGGGGCGCTCTCACCCCTCCACTTT	CASSLQGALSPLHF
TRBV7-8	TRBD1	.	TRBJ1-1	TGTGCCAGCAGCTTGGGACAGGCTGACACTGAAGCTTTCTTT	CASSLGQADTEAFF
TRBV6-5	TRBD1	.	TRBJ2-7	TGTGCCAGCAGTTATGAGCCGGGACAGAGTTACGAGCAGTACTTC	CASSYEPGQSYEQYF
TRBV5-6	TRBD1	.	TRBJ1-2	TGTGCCAGCAGCCAGATTGACGACAGGGAAGGACATGGCTACACCTTC	CASSQIDDREGHGYTF
TRBV10-3	TRBD1	once	TRBJ2-7	TGTGCCATCAGTGGGGGACAGGGACCGAAAGAGCAGTACTTC	CAISGGQGPKEQYF
TRBV7-2	.	.	TRBJ2-5	TGTGCCAGCAGAAGGACAGCCATCGTGAAAGAGACCCAGTACTTC	CASRRTAIVKETQYF
TRBV5-4	.	few	TRBJ2-7	TGTGCCAGCAGCTTGGACAGGGCCTACGAGCAGTACTTC	CASSLDRAYEQYF
TRBV6-6	.	.	TRBJ2-2	TGTGCCAGCAGTCCCTCCGGGGAGCTGTTTTTT	CASSPSGELFF
TRBV11-2	.	.	TRBJ1-6	TGTGCCAGCAGCTTAGGGGGCAGCCGTCGGGCACCCCTCCACTTT	CASSLGGSRRAPLHF
TRBV5-4	TRBD2	.	TRBJ2-5	TGTGCCAGCAGCCTCCCGGGACTGCGGGAGCAGTACTTC	CASSLPGLREQYF
TRBV7-2	TRBD2	.	TRBJ2-7	TGTGCCAGCAGCCAGATCCCACTCCGGGACTATACATACGAGCAGTACTTC	CASSQIPLRDYTYEQYF
TRBV6-5	TRBD2	.	TRBJ2-5	TGTGCCAGCAGTTACGCGGCAGCAGGCGGGAGGGAGACCCAGTACTTC	CASSYAAAGGRETQYF
TRBV29-1	.	few	TRBJ2-7	TGCAGCGTCGTTATCCTACCCTACGAGCAGTACTTC	CSVVILPYEQYF
TRBV19	.	.	TRBJ2-1	TGTGCCAGTAGTTTCCGCTCCTACAATGAGCAGTTCTTC	CASSFRSYNEQFF
TRBV5-1	TRBD2	.	TRBJ2-5	TGCGCCAGCAGCTTGGGGGGGGGAGCAGAGACCCAGTACTTC	CASSLGGGAETQYF
TRBV5-6	.	.	TRBJ2-4	TGTGCCAGCAGCTTGGGCGACACCCTCGGAAACATTCAGTACTTC	CASSLGDTLGNIQYF
TRBV4-1	.	.	TRBJ2-6	TGCGCCAGCAGCCAAGACGGAGCACCGAGGGCCAACGTCCTGACTTTC	CASSQDGAPRANVLTF
TRBV4-1	.	.	TRBJ2-5	TGCGCCAGCAGCCAAAGGGACACCGAAGAGACCCAGTACTTC	CASSQRDTEETQYF
TRBV28	.	.	TRBJ1-1	TGTGCCAGCAGTCTCTTACAGATTATGAACACTGAAGCTTTCTTT	CASSLLQIMNTEAFF
TRBV9	TRBD2	.	TRBJ2-5	TGTGCCAGCAGCGTAGGACTAGCGGGAGGGCCGGAGACCCAGTACTTC	CASSVGLAGGPETQYF
TRBV18	.	.	TRBJ1-2	TGTGCCAGCTCACTACAGGGAAATTTAGGGAATGGCTACACCTTC	CASSLQGNLGNGYTF
TRBV27	.	.	TRBJ2-1	TGTGCCAGCAGTTCTCCCGGACTCTTTAATGAGCAGTTCTTC	CASSSPGLFNEQFF